These 20 T cell receptor beta chains were sequenced from one sample in a study of blood T cell repertoires in COVID-19. Some clones are missing from TCRdb's copy, which holds only in-frame ones; the method was immunoSEQ multiplex PCR. This sample carries about 130,000 clones, about 80% of them seen once, and the ten largest clones take 3.5% to 4%. Sequenced material: peripheral blood. These receptors came from a woman aged 45-65 years with acute or convalescent COVID-19.

This sequence joins TRBV5-4 and TRBJ2-7; 8 nucleotides agree with TRBD1. CDR3 length: 16 amino acids. Germline lookup yields CDR1 SGHNT and CDR2 YYREEE (reference sequence). V shed 0 bases and J 1 base; nucleotides not matched to a gene: 6. CDR3 in amino acids: CASSLAVTGASYEQYF. Written as DNA, the CDR3 is TGTGCCAGCAGCTTGGCGGTGACAGGGGCTTCCTACGAGCAGTACTTC.

This clone has a single count. J is TRBJ1-1 and V is TRBV3-1 (or the pseudogene TRBV3-2), with D perhaps matching TRBD1 (6 bases). This CDR3 has 16 residues. The V gene's germline CDR1 is LGHDT and CDR2 YNNKEL (reference sequence). V was clipped by 4 bases and J by 3 bases, with 18 bases between them. Written as DNA, the CDR3 is TGTGCCAGCAGCCCCTATCCCGGGACATTCGACACTGAAGCTTTCTTT. It encodes CASSPYPGTFDTEAFF.

The V call is TRBV7-2, the J call TRBJ2-2; 8 nucleotides line up with TRBD1. The length of the CDR3 is 17 residues. Germline lookup yields CDR1 SGHTA and CDR2 FQGNSA. Losses at the gene ends were 1 base for V and 3 bases for J; bases not matched to a gene: 7. Written as DNA, the CDR3 is TGTGCCAGCAGCTTAGAGGCAGGGGGCGGACACACCGGGGAGCTGTTTTTT. This gives the protein CASSLEAGGGHTGELFF.

The V call is TRBV6-5, the J call TRBJ2-5; possible D gene TRBD2, 5 bases. Germline CDR1 reads MNHEY; CDR2 reads SVGAGI. This CDR3 has 14 amino acids. The V gene lost 6 bases and the J gene lost 2 bases, with 13 bases spanning the gap. CDR3 residues: CASSRGIRQETQYF. CDR3 nucleotides: TGTGCCAGCAGCCGAGGGATACGGCAAGAGACCCAGTACTTC.

CDR3 protein: CASSESFGEGEKLFF. The CDR3 DNA follows: TGTGCCAGCAGTGAATCGTTTGGGGAGGGGGAAAAACTGTTTTTT. The chain is built from TRBV6-1 and TRBJ1-4; a possible D gene is TRBD1 (5 bases). CDR1 MNHNS and CDR2 SASEGT come from the germline V gene. The CDR3 contains 15 residues. Trimming stripped 2 bases from V and 8 bases from J, with 15 bases between.

The sample holds one count of this clone. DNA for the CDR3: TGCAGCGTTGAAGTGGGACTAGCGGGGGGCCGCAATGAGCAGTTCTTC. Protein: CSVEVGLAGGRNEQFF. The chain uses TRBV29-1 and TRBJ2-1, with 15 bases fitting TRBD2. This CDR3 has 16 residues. The J segment lost 6 bases and the V segment lost 1 base, leaving 4 bases of the junction unmatched. Germline-derived CDR1 and CDR2 are SQVTM and ANQGSEA.

The rearrangement links TRBV18 to TRBJ1-2, with 10 nucleotides matching TRBD1. After removal of 3 bases from V and 8 bases from J, the junction contained 12 bases not matched to a gene. This CDR3 is built from 16 residues. CDR1 is KGHSH and CDR2 is LQKENI in the germline V gene. Here the CDR3 DNA reads TGTGCCAGCTCACCCGGGGGGGCCGGGACAGGGGACGGCTACACCTTC. Its protein is CASSPGGAGTGDGYTF.

This clone was detected once. The J gene is TRBJ2-5, the V gene TRBV6-5; 9 nucleotides agree with TRBD1. The trim removed 2 bases at V and 4 bases at J, leaving 5 bases unmatched. CDR1 and CDR2 from the germline V gene are MNHEY and SVGAGI. The CDR3 is made up of 15 amino acids. The CDR3 protein is CASSYATGGRETQYF. In DNA, the CDR3 is TGTGCCAGCAGTTACGCAACAGGGGGCAGAGAGACCCAGTACTTC.

J is TRBJ2-3 and V is TRBV6-5; 8 bases fit TRBD1. The CDR3 runs 16 residues. V trimming: 0 bases; J trimming: 6 bases; junction bases outside the gene matches: 8. Germline CDR1 and CDR2: MNHEY and SVGAGI. DNA of the CDR3: TGTGCCAGCAGTTACTCGACCCAGGGGGCGAAGGATACGCAGTATTTT. Residues: CASSYSTQGAKDTQYF.

The chain has TRBV6-5 and TRBJ1-4; no clear D. Germline CDR1 reads MNHEY; CDR2 reads SVGAGI. Deletions cut 5 bases from V and 4 bases from J, with 11 bases between. The CDR3 consists of 14 residues. The CDR3 bases are TGTGCCAGCAGTCTTGACGGAGTTAATGAAAAACTGTTTTTT. Translating it yields CASSLDGVNEKLFF.

The chain recombines TRBV6-6 with TRBJ2-2; 8 bases line up with TRBD1. The CDR3 runs 15 residues. CDR1 is MNHNY and CDR2 is SVGAGI in the germline V gene (reference sequence). V was clipped by 1 base and J by 3 bases; unmatched bases: 1. This CDR3 reads CASSYLGQDTGELFF. The CDR3 DNA sequence: TGTGCCAGCAGTTACTTGGGACAGGACACCGGGGAGCTGTTTTTT.

The V gene is TRBV20-1, the J gene TRBJ1-6, with D maybe TRBD1 (5 bases). Germline CDR1 reads DFQATT; CDR2 reads SNEGSKA (reference sequence). V gave up 3 bases and J gave up 10 bases, with 13 bases separating them. This CDR3 contains 13 residues. The chain's CDR3 is CSASVGGRSPLHF. The DNA of the CDR3 is TGCAGTGCTAGTGTCGGGGGGAGGTCACCCCTCCACTTT.

The chain is built from TRBV4-2 and TRBJ2-5; 8 bases match TRBD1. This CDR3 has 14 residues. CDR1 is LGHNA and CDR2 is YNFKEQ in the germline V gene. V trimming: 5 bases; J trimming: 4 bases; junction bases outside the gene matches: 6. The CDR3 loop is CASSFRGQGETQYF. The CDR3 DNA reads TGTGCCAGCAGCTTCCGAGGACAGGGAGAGACCCAGTACTTC.

CDR3 amino acids: CASSHLSGRYTGELFF. CDR3 in DNA: TGTGCCAGCAGCCACCTTAGCGGGCGATACACCGGGGAGCTGTTTTTT. The gene calls are TRBV3-1 (or the pseudogene TRBV3-2) and TRBJ2-2, with 7 bases matching TRBD2. CDR1 and CDR2 from the germline V gene are LGHDT and YNNKEL (reference sequence). The CDR3 runs 16 residues. J was trimmed by 3 bases and V by 3 bases; bases with no gene match: 7.

V usage is TRBV7-8 and J usage is TRBJ2-3, with 14 bases that match TRBD2. This CDR3 is 17 amino acids long. J gave up 7 bases and V 5 bases, and 11 bases lay outside the gene matches. From germline, CDR1 is SGHVS and CDR2 FQNEAQ. The CDR3 nucleotides read TGTGCCAGCAGCAAAACCCTGACTAGCGGGGGGGGGAATACGCAGTATTTT. Protein product: CASSKTLTSGGGNTQYF. Looking up the rest from reference TRBV7-8 and TRBJ2-3 gives the full variable domain: GAGVSQSPRYKVAKRGQDVALRCDPISGHVSLFWYQQALGQGPEFLTYFQNEAQLDKSGLPSDRFFAERPEGSVSTLKIQRTQQEDSAVYLCASSKTLTSGGGNTQYFGPGTRLTVL.

The chain links TRBV7-2 to TRBJ1-5; D ambiguous. Germline V gene sequence: CDR1 SGHTA, CDR2 FQGNSA. This CDR3 spans 15 amino acids. Trimming stripped 2 bases from V and 0 bases from J, with 8 bases between. CDR3 in amino acids: CASSLQVSSNQPQHF. CDR3 DNA sequence: TGTGCCAGCAGCTTACAGGTTTCTAGCAATCAGCCCCAGCATTTT.

V usage is TRBV5-4 and J usage is TRBJ1-1; D gene ambiguous. V was trimmed by 4 bases and J by 1 base, leaving 11 bases between them. This CDR3 region has 14 residues. Germline CDR1 and CDR2: SGHNT and YYREEE (reference sequence). The CDR3 nucleotides read TGTGCCAGCAGCACAACGCCAAGGAACACTGAAGCTTTCTTT. It encodes CASSTTPRNTEAFF.

For the CDR3, the DNA is TGTGCCAGCAGCCTCCTACTAGCGGGGTCCTACAATGAGCAGTTCTTC. It specifies CASSLLLAGSYNEQFF. The V gene is TRBV4-2, the J gene TRBJ2-1; 10 bases align to TRBD2. The V segment lost 4 bases and the J segment 1 base; nucleotides outside the gene matches: 4. The CDR3 contains 16 residues. Germline V gene sequence: CDR1 LGHNA, CDR2 YNFKEQ.

The V and J genes are TRBV2 and TRBJ1-2; TRBD1 is a possible D gene (5 bases). Between the trimmed V and J ends, which lost 5 bases and 2 bases, there was a span of 6 bases. CDR3 length equals 12 residues. Germline V gene sequence: CDR1 SNHLY, CDR2 FYNNEI. The CDR3 loop reads CASSYRNYGYTF. The CDR3 DNA reads as TGTGCCAGCAGTTACAGGAACTATGGCTACACCTTC.

This clone was seen just once. The chain links TRBV5-1 to TRBJ1-5, with 12 positions matching TRBD1. V was clipped by 4 bases and J by 6 bases; unmatched bases: 5. This CDR3 is built from 15 residues. Germline lookup yields CDR1 SGHRS and CDR2 YFSETQ. As DNA, the CDR3 is TGCGCCAGCAGCAAAGGGACAGGGGGCCTTCAGCCCCAGCATTTT. It encodes CASSKGTGGLQPQHF.